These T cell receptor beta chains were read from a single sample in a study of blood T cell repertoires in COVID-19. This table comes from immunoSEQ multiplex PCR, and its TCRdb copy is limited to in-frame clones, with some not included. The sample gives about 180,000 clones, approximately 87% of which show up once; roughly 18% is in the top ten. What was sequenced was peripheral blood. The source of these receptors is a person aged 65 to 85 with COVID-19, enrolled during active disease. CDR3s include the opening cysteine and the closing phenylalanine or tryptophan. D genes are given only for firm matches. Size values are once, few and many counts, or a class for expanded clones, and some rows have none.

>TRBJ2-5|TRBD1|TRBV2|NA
TGTGCCAGCACCCCTGGACAGGGAAGAGATTCCCAGTACTTC
CASTPGQGRDSQYF
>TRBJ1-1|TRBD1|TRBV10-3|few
TGTGCCATCACCCCTTCAGGGGGCTTAGGCACTGAAGCTTTCTTT
CAITPSGGLGTEAFF
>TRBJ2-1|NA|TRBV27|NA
TGTGCCAGCGGCCTTGTCGTGCTAGCCCGTAAGGTCGATGAGCAGTTCTTC
CASGLVVLARKVDEQFF
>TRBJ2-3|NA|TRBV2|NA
TGTGCCAGCGCCGAAGAGAGCACAGATACGCAGTATTTT
CASAEESTDTQYF
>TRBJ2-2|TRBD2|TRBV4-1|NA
TGCGCCAGCAGCCAAGATTCGCGGGGGATGAACACCGGGGAGCTGTTTTTT
CASSQDSRGMNTGELFF
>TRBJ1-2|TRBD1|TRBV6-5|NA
TGTGCCAGCAGTTACACAGGGGTAGAGGGCTACACCTTC
CASSYTGVEGYTF
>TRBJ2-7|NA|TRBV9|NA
TGTGCCAGCAGCACCTGGGACGGGGGCGAGCAGTACTTC
CASSTWDGGEQYF
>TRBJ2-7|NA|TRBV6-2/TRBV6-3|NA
TGTGCCAGCAGTTACGGGGGGAACAAGCAGTACTTC
CASSYGGNKQYF
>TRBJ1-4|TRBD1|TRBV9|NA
TGTGCCAGCAGCGGATCAGGGGGTGAAAAACTGTTTTTT
CASSGSGGEKLFF
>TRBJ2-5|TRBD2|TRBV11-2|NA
TGTGCCAGCAGGGGGAGGGGACAAGAGACCCAGTACTTC
CASRGRGQETQYF
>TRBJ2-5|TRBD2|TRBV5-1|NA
TGCGCCAGCAGCTTGGCCGGGGGGCAAGAGACCCAGTACTTC
CASSLAGGQETQYF
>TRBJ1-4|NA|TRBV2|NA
TGTGCCAGCAGTGCGGGTCAGGGGTTTGAAAAACTGTTTTTT
CASSAGQGFEKLFF
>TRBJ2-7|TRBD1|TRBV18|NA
TGTGCCAGCTCACTATCGACAGGGGCCCTATACGAGCAGTACTTC
CASSLSTGALYEQYF
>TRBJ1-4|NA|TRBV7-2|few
TGTGCCAGCAGCTTAGTCTCGAACGGGTTGGAAAAACTGTTTTTT
CASSLVSNGLEKLFF
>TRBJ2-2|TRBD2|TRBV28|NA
TGTGCCAGCAGTTTATCCCTAGGACTAGCGGGGGGACACACCGGGGAGCTGTTTTTT
CASSLSLGLAGGHTGELFF
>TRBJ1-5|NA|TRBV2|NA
TGTGCCAGCAGAATAACACAGTCAGGGGCGGGGGACAATCAGCCCCAGCATTTT
CASRITQSGAGDNQPQHF
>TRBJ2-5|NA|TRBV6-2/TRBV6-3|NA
TGTGCCAGCAGCCGGACCCGGGGGGAGACCCAGTACTTC
CASSRTRGETQYF
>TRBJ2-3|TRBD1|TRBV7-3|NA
TGTGCCAGCAGCCCCAACAACAGACAGGGGAGGACAGATACGCAGTATTTT
CASSPNNRQGRTDTQYF
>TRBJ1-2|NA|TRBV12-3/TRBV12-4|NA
TGTGCCAGCAGTTTGGGCCTCGGTGGCTACACCTTC
CASSLGLGGYTF
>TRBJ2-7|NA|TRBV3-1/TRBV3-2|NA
TGTGCCAGCAGCCAATCCGGGATCCTCTACGAGCAGTACTTC
CASSQSGILYEQYF
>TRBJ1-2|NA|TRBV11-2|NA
TGTGCCAGCAGCTTAGATCAGGGGTTGGGTGGCTACACCTTC
CASSLDQGLGGYTF
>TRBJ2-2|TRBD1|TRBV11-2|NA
TGTGCCAGCAGCCTAGACAGGGACACCGGGGAGCTGTTTTTT
CASSLDRDTGELFF
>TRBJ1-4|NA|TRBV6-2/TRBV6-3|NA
TGTGCCAGCAGTTATCGGGCAACTAATGAAAAACTGTTTTTT
CASSYRATNEKLFF
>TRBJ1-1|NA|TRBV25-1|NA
TGTGCCAGCAGATTCGGGAGCCCGAACACTGAAGCTTTCTTT
CASRFGSPNTEAFF
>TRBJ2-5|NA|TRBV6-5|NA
TGTGCCAGCAGTTACTCGGAACTAGTCTCCCAGACCCAGTACTTC
CASSYSELVSQTQYF
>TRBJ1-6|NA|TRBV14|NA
TGTGCCAGCAGCCAGTCTTCAGGGGAGGGTTCACCCCTCCACTTT
CASSQSSGEGSPLHF
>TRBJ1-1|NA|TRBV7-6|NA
TGTGCCAGCAGCCTACTAATATTAGCCATGAACACTGAAGCTTTCTTT
CASSLLILAMNTEAFF
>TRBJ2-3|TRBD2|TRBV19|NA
TGTGCCAGTAGTGACCGGGCGGCGGGAGCTCCAGATACGCAGTATTTT
CASSDRAAGAPDTQYF
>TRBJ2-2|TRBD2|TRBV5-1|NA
TGCGCCAGCAGCTTTGCGGGAGGGAACACCGGGGAGCTGTTTTTT
CASSFAGGNTGELFF
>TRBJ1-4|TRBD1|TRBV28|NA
TGTGCCAGCGGACAAGGGGGCCAGCGAAGTGAAAAACTGTTTTTT
CASGQGGQRSEKLFF
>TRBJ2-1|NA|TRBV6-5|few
TGTGCCAGCAGGGTGGAGGCCCCGTACAATGAGCAGTTCTTC
CASRVEAPYNEQFF
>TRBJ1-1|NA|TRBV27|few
TGTGCCAGCAGTTCCCACCAGGGTGCGACTGAAGCTTTCTTT
CASSSHQGATEAFF
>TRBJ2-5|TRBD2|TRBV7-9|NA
TGTGCCAGCAGCTTAGGAGAGCGTCCCGGGGGGTACCAAGAGACCCAGTACTTC
CASSLGERPGGYQETQYF
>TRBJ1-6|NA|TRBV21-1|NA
TGTGCCAGCAGCAGCCCAAGACAGGGGCCACCCCTCCACTTT
CASSSPRQGPPLHF
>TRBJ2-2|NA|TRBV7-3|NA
TGTGCCAGCAGCTCCGACAGTACGCCCCTCCCCGGGGAGCTGTTTTTT
CASSSDSTPLPGELFF
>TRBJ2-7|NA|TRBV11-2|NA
TGTGCCAGCAGCTTAGTCGACAGAATGAACTACGAGCAGTACTTC
CASSLVDRMNYEQYF
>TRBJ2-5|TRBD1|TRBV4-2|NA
TGTGCCAGCAGCCAAGTGGGGGGACAGGGCTTAGAGACCCAGTACTTC
CASSQVGGQGLETQYF
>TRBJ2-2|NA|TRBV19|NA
TGTGCCAGTAGTCTGAGAGGCGGGGAGCTGTTTTTT
CASSLRGGELFF
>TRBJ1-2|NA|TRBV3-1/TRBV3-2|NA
TGTGCCAGCAGCCAATCGTCTAGAGGCGGCTACACCTTC
CASSQSSRGGYTF
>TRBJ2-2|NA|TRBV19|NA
TGTGCCAGTAGTAGGGGACAGAACACCGGGGAGCTGTTTTTT
CASSRGQNTGELFF
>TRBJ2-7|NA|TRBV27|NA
TGTGCCAGCAGTTTTGAGCCAAACTCCTACGAGCAGTACTTC
CASSFEPNSYEQYF
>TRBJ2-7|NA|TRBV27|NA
TGTGCCAGCAGTTTTCCGACAGACTCCTACGAGCAGTACTTC
CASSFPTDSYEQYF
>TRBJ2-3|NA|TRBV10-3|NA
TGTGCCATCAGTGATCTCGCGGGTACGGGGGATACGCAGTATTTT
CAISDLAGTGDTQYF
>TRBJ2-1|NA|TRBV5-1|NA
TGCGCCAGCAGCTTGGGACAGGGAGGATTGGAGCAGTTCTTC
CASSLGQGGLEQFF
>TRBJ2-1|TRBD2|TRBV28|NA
TGTGCCAGCAGTAAACCGGGACTAGTGTACAATGAGCAGTTCTTC
CASSKPGLVYNEQFF
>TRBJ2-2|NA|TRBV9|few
TGTGCCAGCAGCGTAGAGCCAGGGCCAACCGGGGAGCTGTTTTTT
CASSVEPGPTGELFF
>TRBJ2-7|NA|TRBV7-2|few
TGTGCCAGCAGTTTAGGGGGGCCCTACGAGCAGTACTTC
CASSLGGPYEQYF
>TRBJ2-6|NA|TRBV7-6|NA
TGTGCCAGCAGCTTAGTCCCACTCTCTGGGGCCAACGTCCTGACTTTC
CASSLVPLSGANVLTF
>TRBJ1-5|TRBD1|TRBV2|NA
TGTGCCAGCAGTGGGAGCACCGGGACAGGGCTTATTCCCCAGCATTTT
CASSGSTGTGLIPQHF
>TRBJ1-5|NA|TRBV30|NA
TGTGCCTGGAGTTTGAGGAATCAGCCCCAGCATTTT
CAWSLRNQPQHF
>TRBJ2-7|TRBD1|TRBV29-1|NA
TGCAGCGTTTCAGCCGGGACAGGACTTTGGGAGCAGTACTTC
CSVSAGTGLWEQYF
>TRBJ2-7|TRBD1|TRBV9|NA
TGTGCCAGCAGCGTAGATGGCGGACAGGTTTACGAGCAGTACTTC
CASSVDGGQVYEQYF